Below are 9 T cell receptor beta chains sequenced from a single sample in a study of shared clonotypes between healthy human individuals. Sequencing was performed with immunoSEQ multiplex PCR; in TCRdb, only in-frame clones are kept and a portion is missing. The sample yields millions of clones, over 85% seen once. The sequencing input was naive CD4+ T cells sorted from blood. Described subset: CD45RA+ positively selected. The receptors come from a man between 18 and 35 years old in good health.

This clone was counted a single time. The chain couples TRBV5-4 to TRBJ2-2; 7 bases fit TRBD1. Germline V gene data show CDR1 as SGHNT and CDR2 as YYREEE (reference sequence). The V segment lost 2 bases and the J segment 4 bases; nucleotides outside the gene matches: 2. The CDR3 is 14 residues long. In DNA form, the CDR3 reads TGTGCCAGCAGCTTTCCAGGGGGCACCGGGGAGCTGTTTTTT. Residues: CASSFPGGTGELFF.

The chain uses TRBV6-6 and TRBJ2-3; TRBD2 agrees at 8 bases. This CDR3 contains 14 residues. The V gene's germline CDR1 is MNHNY and CDR2 SVGAGI (reference sequence). The V and J ends lost 8 bases and 0 bases, in that order; junction bases with no gene match: 4. CDR3 residues: CASLSSGSTDTQYF. The DNA for the CDR3 is TGTGCCAGCCTTTCTAGCGGGAGCACAGATACGCAGTATTTT.

V is TRBV9 and J is TRBJ2-3, with D unresolved. V was shortened by 2 bases and J by 4 bases, with 11 bases between the two germline ends. The CDR3 contains 14 residues. Per germline, CDR1 SGDLS and CDR2 YYNGEE. The CDR3 coding sequence is TGTGCCAGCAGCGTGGCTGGGCTCCCAGATACGCAGTATTTT. This codes for CASSVAGLPDTQYF.

This clone was recorded only once. The chain recombines TRBV13 with TRBJ2-5; 11 bases are a match to TRBD2. The CDR3 is 20 residues long. V lost 0 bases to trimming and J lost 3 bases; unmatched junction nucleotides: 15. Looked up from germline, CDR1 is PRHDT and CDR2 is FYEKMQ (reference sequence). CDR3 region: CASSLGARIAGGQEEETQYF. The CDR3 DNA reads as TGTGCCAGCAGCTTAGGGGCGCGCATAGCGGGAGGGCAAGAGGAAGAGACCCAGTACTTC. Variable domain in full (rest from reference TRBV13 and TRBJ2-5): AAGVIQSPRHLIKEKRETATLKCYPIPRHDTVYWYQQGPGQDPQFLISFYEKMQSDKGSIPDRFSAQQFSDYHSELNMSSLELGDSALYFCASSLGARIAGGQEEETQYFGPGTRLLVL.

Written as DNA, the CDR3 is TGTGCCAGCAGCAATTTCCCGGTTGGCTACACCTTC. This codes for CASSNFPVGYTF. The chain joins TRBV9 to TRBJ1-2; D is ambiguous. Germline V gene lookup returns CDR1 SGDLS and CDR2 YYNGEE. Trimming removed 4 bases from V and 7 bases from J, with 11 bases in between. There are 12 residues in the CDR3. Based on the CDR3 plus reference TRBV9 and TRBJ1-2, the full variable domain is DSGVTQTPKHLITATGQRVTLRCSPRSGDLSVYWYQQSLDQGLQFLIQYYNGEERAKGNILERFSAQQFPDLHSELNLSSLELGDSALYFCASSNFPVGYTFGSGTRLTVV.

The rearrangement links TRBV6-1 to TRBJ2-6, with D perhaps matching TRBD1 (6 bases). Trimming took off 2 bases at V and 1 base at J, with 12 bases between the two ends. There are 17 residues in the CDR3. Germline V gene lookup returns CDR1 MNHNS and CDR2 SASEGT. CDR3 bases: TGTGCCAGCAGTGAACAGACAGGCGGGTCTGGGGCCAACGTCCTGACTTTC. It encodes CASSEQTGGSGANVLTF.

This clone showed up just a few times. This same CDR3 is encoded by further DNA sequences in the sample. The J gene is TRBJ1-1, the V gene TRBV18, with D hard to call. Looked up from germline, CDR1 is KGHSH and CDR2 is LQKENI. The germline V and J ends were trimmed by 6 bases and 5 bases, with 13 bases remaining between them. This CDR3 spans 13 amino acids. CDR3 protein: CASSPSPGTEAFF. DNA for the CDR3: TGTGCCAGCTCCCCCAGCCCAGGTACTGAAGCTTTCTTT.

This chain uses TRBV27 with TRBJ2-3; TRBD2 matches 7 bases. The CDR3 is 16 amino acids. Per the germline V gene, CDR1 is MNHEY and CDR2 is SMNVEV (reference sequence). V dropped 1 base and J dropped 2; count of bases not matched to a gene: 6. CDR3 in amino acids: CASSLFLSGTTDTQYF. The CDR3 nucleotides read TGTGCCAGCAGTTTATTCCTAAGCGGGACCACAGATACGCAGTATTTT.

This chain links TRBV19 with TRBJ1-5; D is perhaps TRBD1 (5 bases). V was trimmed by 5 bases and J by 4 bases, leaving 15 bases between them. The CDR3 extends over 15 amino acids. The germline V gene encodes CDR1 LNHDA and CDR2 SQIVND (reference sequence). Here the CDR3 reads CASSLGPNPNQPQHF. The CDR3 DNA reads TGTGCCAGTAGTTTGGGGCCCAACCCTAATCAGCCCCAGCATTTT.